These 10 T cell receptor beta chains originate from one sample sequenced in a study of blood T cell repertoires in COVID-19. This table comes from immunoSEQ multiplex PCR, and its TCRdb copy is limited to in-frame clones, with some not included. The table has about 240,000 clones, roughly 81% seen once. Sequences were obtained from peripheral blood. The receptors stem from a woman over 75 with COVID-19, enrolled during active disease.

About this clone: The germline gene is not matched at one end of the junction; a read error may be the cause. The chain employs TRBV7-9 and TRBJ1-2, with D unresolved. CDR1 SEHNR and CDR2 FQNEAQ come from the germline V gene (reference sequence). The CDR3 has 13 residues. DNA of the CDR3: TGTGCCTGCAGCTCCCCGTGGAGAAATGGCTACACCTTC. It yields the protein CACSSPWRNGYTF.

The CDR3 region has the DNA TGCAGCGTTGAGAGCCAGGGAGGTCAGCCCCAGCATTTT. The encoded protein is CSVESQGGQPQHF. The rearrangement uses TRBV29-1 and TRBJ1-5, with a weak D call TRBD1 (5 bases). The CDR3 covers 13 residues. The V end lost 3 bases, the J end lost 6 bases, and 12 bases lay between the germline ends. Germline V gene data show CDR1 as SQVTM and CDR2 as ANQGSEA. Variable domain in full (rest from reference TRBV29-1 and TRBJ1-5): SAVISQKPSRDICQRGTSLTIQCQVDSQVTMMFWYRQQPGQSLTLIATANQGSEATYESGFVIDKFPISRPNLTFSTLTVSNMSPEDSSIYLCSVESQGGQPQHFGDGTRLSIL.

This clone was counted only a few times. The rearrangement uses TRBV7-2 and TRBJ2-3; the match to TRBD2 covers 12 bases. The CDR3 totals 18 residues. With V trimmed by 4 bases and J by 11 bases, 19 bases remained unmatched. The germline CDR1 and CDR2 sequences are SGHTA and FQGNSA. The CDR3, as DNA: TGTGCCAGCAGCTCTGGTCCCCCGCTAGCGGGAGGGGGGGGAGGGCAGTATTTT. It translates to CASSSGPPLAGGGGGQYF.

This chain uses TRBV7-2 with TRBJ2-7; TRBD1 aligns across 7 bases. Germline CDR1 and CDR2: SGHTA and FQGNSA. The CDR3 loop spans 14 amino acids. The V and J ends lost 5 bases and 2 bases, in that order; junction bases with no gene match: 6. The CDR3 DNA is TGTGCCAGCAGCCCCCTCGGGACAGCCTACGAGCAGTACTTC. Translated: CASSPLGTAYEQYF.

The chain carries TRBV5-1 and TRBJ1-1, with D possibly TRBD1 on 5 matching bases. Germline CDR1 reads SGHRS; CDR2 reads YFSETQ. The CDR3 sequence is 14 residues long. The V end lost 4 bases, the J end lost 7 bases, and 17 bases lay between the germline ends. CDR3 coding DNA: TGCGCCAGCAGCCCGAGGACAAGGGGCGGTGAAGCTTTCTTT. Its translation: CASSPRTRGGEAFF.

This clone occurred a few times. The rearrangement joins TRBV2 to TRBJ1-2; D may be TRBD1 (5 bases). CDR3 length: 13 amino acids. Per germline, CDR1 SNHLY and CDR2 FYNNEI. V gave up 6 bases and J gave up 3 bases, with 11 bases separating them. The CDR3 loop is CASRVDKYYGYTF. The CDR3 DNA reads as TGTGCCAGCAGAGTGGACAAGTACTATGGCTACACCTTC.

The V call is TRBV6-5, the J call TRBJ2-1; 9 nucleotides match TRBD2. From germline, CDR1 is MNHEY and CDR2 SVGAGI. This CDR3 contains 13 residues. The ends lost 6 bases at V and 7 bases at J; junction bases unmatched: 4. The CDR3 protein is CASRRAGGNEQFF. The CDR3 DNA sequence: TGTGCCAGCAGACGGGCGGGAGGGAATGAGCAGTTCTTC.

The J gene is TRBJ1-6, the V gene TRBV5-4; 7 bases map to TRBD1. CDR1 is SGHNT and CDR2 is YYREEE in the germline V gene (reference sequence). The CDR3 is made up of 14 amino acids. V was pared by 5 bases and J by 7 bases, with 6 bases of the junction left unmatched. The CDR3 is CASRGDSPNSPLHF. CDR3 sequence (DNA): TGTGCCAGCAGGGGGGACAGTCCCAATTCACCCCTCCACTTT. Based on the CDR3 plus reference TRBV5-4 and TRBJ1-6, the full variable domain is ETGVTQSPTHLIKTRGQQVTLRCSSQSGHNTVSWYQQALGQGPQFIFQYYREEENGRGNFPPRFSGLQFPNYSSELNVNALELDDSALYLCASRGDSPNSPLHFGNGTRLTVT.

CDR3 bases: TGTGCCAGCAGCCCTAGCCTTAGCGGGGGGCCTGGTAGACAACAGTACTTC. This sequence encodes CASSPSLSGGPGRQQYF. This sequence joins TRBV13 and TRBJ2-7; 10 bases line up with TRBD2. Germline CDR1 PRHDT, CDR2 FYEKMQ (reference sequence). The CDR3 is 17 amino acids. Unmatched junction bases numbered 20, after V lost 5 bases and J lost 10 bases.

Concerning this clone: This CDR3 is also generated by other DNA sequences in the sample. This chain links TRBV27 with TRBJ1-6, with 9 positions matching TRBD1. This CDR3 is 12 amino acids long. The V segment lost 6 bases and the J segment 10 bases; nucleotides outside the gene matches: 1. Germline V gene sequence: CDR1 MNHEY, CDR2 SMNVEV (reference sequence). CDR3 region: CASRDRGSPLHF. The CDR3 region has the DNA TGTGCCAGCAGGGACAGGGGCTCACCCCTCCACTTT.